This T cell receptor beta chain comes out of a study of response to subunit inactivated influenza vaccine. TCRdb used MiXCR to reprocess the RT-PCR reads, holding one entry per CDR3 protein. The sample has a few hundred thousand distinct CDR3 sequences, 9.5% to 12% seen once. Trimming took 6 bases from V and 4 from J; bases not matched to a gene: 9. This CDR3 comprises 15 residues. Germline V gene data show CDR1 as SGHRS and CDR2 as YFSETQ. This TCR was recovered from a man aged 50-60 years who received an inactivated influenza vaccine. The sample here was PBMCs from blood, taken 40 to 50 days after vaccination. The rearrangement uses TRBV5-1 and TRBJ2-2; 7 nucleotides match TRBD2. CDR3 loop: CASTRTREGTGELFF. The CDR3, as DNA: TGCGCCAGCACCCGGACTAGAGAGGGCACCGGGGAGCTGTTTTTT.